Below, 27 T cell receptor beta chains from the same sample are listed, as sequenced in a study of T cells in localized non-small cell lung cancer. Sequenced by immunoSEQ multiplex PCR; TCRdb stores in-frame clones only, minus some. The sample holds around 3,000 clones, approximately 23% seen once. Sequencing used lung tumor tissue, obtained before any cancer treatment. These receptors all stem from a woman aged 35-70 years with stage I lung adenocarcinoma.

Within the sample, this clone is medium-sized. This sequence joins TRBV11-3 and TRBJ2-3; the match to TRBD2 covers 7 bases. This CDR3 spans 15 amino acids. With 5 bases clipped from V and 2 bases from J, the junction kept 7 bases outside the gene matches. The germline CDR1 and CDR2 sequences are SGHNT and YENEEA. CDR3 in amino acids: CASSAGVRATDTQYF. The CDR3 DNA reads as TGTGCCAGCAGCGCGGGGGTACGGGCCACAGATACGCAGTATTTT.

This sequence joins TRBV19 and TRBJ1-5; perhaps TRBD1 as D (6 bases). The CDR3 is made up of 15 amino acids. V shed 1 base and J shed 4 bases, with 11 bases lying between them. Per the germline V gene, CDR1 is LNHDA and CDR2 is SQIVND (reference sequence). CDR3 region: CASSIGGTWNQPQHF. In DNA form, the CDR3 reads TGTGCCAGTAGTATAGGGGGGACATGGAATCAGCCCCAGCATTTT. The full variable domain, rest sourced from reference TRBV19 and TRBJ1-5, is DGGITQSPKYLFRKEGQNVTLSCEQNLNHDAMYWYRQDPGQGLRLIYYSQIVNDFQKGDIAEGYSVSREKKESFPLTVTSAQKNPTAFYLCASSIGGTWNQPQHFGDGTRLSIL.

The gene calls are TRBV11-3 and TRBJ1-5; 7 positions agree with TRBD1. Unmatched junction bases numbered 16, after V lost 5 bases and J lost 9 bases. This CDR3 is built from 16 residues. The V gene's germline CDR1 is SGHNT and CDR2 YENEEA. The CDR3 loop is CASSGLGLDRLRPQHF. As DNA, the CDR3 is TGTGCCAGCAGCGGGTTGGGCTTGGACAGGTTAAGGCCCCAGCATTTT.

J is TRBJ1-5 and V is TRBV18; D not resolved. The CDR3 totals 15 residues. V lost 1 base to trimming and J lost 4 bases, with 11 bases between them. Germline CDR1 reads KGHSH; CDR2 reads LQKENI. The CDR3 region is CASSPLGPPNQPQHF. The CDR3, as DNA: TGTGCCAGCTCACCACTAGGGCCTCCAAATCAGCCCCAGCATTTT.

This clone was observed a handful of times. The chain uses TRBV6-8 and TRBJ1-1; D gene ambiguous. V gave up 10 bases and J gave up 0 bases, with 9 bases separating them. The CDR3 contains 12 residues. Germline CDR1 reads MNHGY; CDR2 reads SAAAGT. The CDR3 coding sequence is TGTGCCATCCAGTCCATGAACACTGAAGCTTTCTTT. Protein product: CAIQSMNTEAFF.

This clone has a handful of counts. The rearrangement uses TRBV6-4 and TRBJ2-7; D is undetermined. CDR3 length equals 11 residues. V lost 6 bases and J lost 1, with 4 bases in between. Germline V lookup: CDR1 MRHNA, CDR2 SNTAGT. This chain's CDR3 is CASRISYEQYF. The CDR3 DNA reads as TGTGCCAGCAGGATTTCCTACGAGCAGTACTTC.

This chain joins TRBV15 and TRBJ2-1; TRBD1 matches 8 bases. Trimming cost V 6 bases and J 7 bases; bases outside gene matches: 11. The CDR3 runs 15 residues. CDR1 is LNHNV and CDR2 is YYDKDF in the germline V gene (reference sequence). CDR3 loop: CATSSPGTGENEQFF. The CDR3, as DNA: TGTGCCACCAGTTCCCCCGGGACAGGAGAGAATGAGCAGTTCTTC.

V is TRBV6-8 and J is TRBJ1-5; possible D gene TRBD1, 5 bases. The germline CDR1 and CDR2 sequences are MNHGY and SAAAGT. Trimming removed 11 bases from V and 4 bases from J, with 15 bases in between. The CDR3 totals 13 residues. The DNA of the CDR3 is TGTGCCGGGGATTGGGGGGGGAATCAGCCCCAGCATTTT. This translates into CAGDWGGNQPQHF.

This clone has more than one count but fewer than ten. V usage is TRBV25-1 and J usage is TRBJ2-4, with 7 bases identical to TRBD1. In germline, CDR1 is MGHDK, CDR2 SYGVNS. The CDR3 runs 14 residues. The V segment lost 4 bases and the J segment 3 bases; nucleotides outside the gene matches: 3. In DNA form, the CDR3 reads TGTGCCAGCAGTGCAACAGGGGTCAAAAACATTCAGTACTTC. Translating gives CASSATGVKNIQYF.

This clone occurred a few times. The chain joins TRBV18 to TRBJ1-5; D uncertain. Deletions cut 3 bases from V and 6 bases from J, with 9 bases between. CDR1 and CDR2 (germline): KGHSH, LQKENI. The CDR3 sequence is 13 residues long. In nucleotides, the CDR3 is TGTGCCAGCTCACCCGGAGAATTTCAGCCCCAGCATTTT. It codes for CASSPGEFQPQHF.

This clone has more than one count but fewer than ten. V gene TRBV4-1 combines with J gene TRBJ2-7; 9 bases are a match to TRBD1. Germline values: CDR1 MGHRA, CDR2 YSYEKL. The CDR3 covers 15 residues. Trimming removed 2 bases from V and 2 bases from J; junction bases left unmatched: 4. CDR3 amino acids: CASSQLGDRAYEQYF. DNA for the CDR3: TGCGCCAGCAGCCAACTCGGGGACAGGGCCTACGAGCAGTACTTC.

The chain uses TRBV5-1 and TRBJ2-7; 7 positions match TRBD2. V was clipped by 4 bases and J by 5 bases; unmatched bases: 18. CDR3 size: 17 residues. CDR1 is SGHRS and CDR2 is YFSETQ in the germline V gene. The CDR3: CASSPNPTTTGGNEQYF. DNA of the CDR3: TGCGCCAGCAGCCCCAACCCGACAACTACGGGGGGAAACGAGCAGTACTTC.

The V and J genes are TRBV19 and TRBJ1-6; D possibly corresponds to TRBD1 (5 bases). Germline V gene sequence: CDR1 LNHDA, CDR2 SQIVND (reference sequence). The CDR3 loop spans 14 amino acids. Trimming removed 7 bases at V and 13 bases at J, with 20 bases between. The CDR3 DNA is TGTGCCAGTACCGCTACGGGCAGGGCTCGGCCCCTCCACTTT. Translation gives CASTATGRARPLHF.

V and J are TRBV19 and TRBJ1-1; TRBD1 is a possible D gene (5 bases). In germline, CDR1 is LNHDA, CDR2 SQIVND (reference sequence). V lost 3 bases to trimming and J lost 5 bases, with 16 bases between them. CDR3 length: 15 residues. CDR3 region: CASSIQTVERTEAFF. The CDR3 DNA reads TGTGCCAGTAGTATTCAGACAGTGGAGAGGACTGAAGCTTTCTTT.

This clone has only a few counts. The rearrangement links TRBV2 to TRBJ2-3; D is unresolved. The CDR3 length is 12 residues. Germline lookup yields CDR1 SNHLY and CDR2 FYNNEI. Trimming removed 2 bases from V and 4 bases from J, with 4 bases in between. CDR3: CASSEWSDTQYF. CDR3 DNA: TGTGCCAGCAGTGAATGGTCAGATACGCAGTATTTT.

This chain uses TRBV6-8 with TRBJ1-2, with 8 bases aligning to TRBD1. Looked up from germline, CDR1 is MNHGY and CDR2 is SAAAGT. Trimming removed 0 bases from V and 5 bases from J; junction bases left unmatched: 5. The CDR3 totals 15 residues. CDR3 loop: CASSYSTGVGYGYTF. CDR3 in DNA: TGTGCCAGCAGTTACTCGACAGGGGTAGGGTATGGCTACACCTTC.

By frequency in the sample, this clone is medium-sized. This chain joins TRBV9 and TRBJ1-1; D gene ambiguous. This CDR3 has 12 amino acids. CDR1 SGDLS and CDR2 YYNGEE come from the germline V gene. Trimming stripped 6 bases from V and 3 bases from J, with 9 bases between. Here the CDR3 DNA reads TGTGCCAGCAAGAGTGGGGACACTGAAGCTTTCTTT. It specifies CASKSGDTEAFF.

The rearrangement links TRBV19 to TRBJ2-2, with TRBD1 identical over 7 bases. The germline V gene encodes CDR1 LNHDA and CDR2 SQIVND (reference sequence). CDR3 length: 15 residues. With 4 bases clipped from V and 9 bases from J, the junction kept 11 bases outside the gene matches. CDR3 DNA sequence: TGTGCCAGTAGTAAAACCGGGACAGCTCTCCGGGAGCTGTTTTTT. It translates to CASSKTGTALRELFF.

This clone was counted a few times. V gene TRBV30 combines with J gene TRBJ1-1, with D possibly matching TRBD1 (5 bases). The germline V gene encodes CDR1 GTSNPN and CDR2 SVGIG (reference sequence). The V end lost 3 bases, the J end lost 0 bases, and 14 bases lay between the germline ends. The CDR3 spans 15 residues. The CDR3 DNA sequence: TGTGCCTGGAGCTTTCCCAGGGTGGTGAACACTGAAGCTTTCTTT. Protein sequence: CAWSFPRVVNTEAFF.

This clone is judged medium-sized (0.01 to 0.1%). This sequence joins TRBV18 and TRBJ1-6, with 9 bases identical to TRBD1. Germline CDR1 is KGHSH and CDR2 is LQKENI. CDR3 length: 17 residues. V trimming: 4 bases; J trimming: 2 bases; junction bases outside the gene matches: 6. The CDR3, as DNA: TGTGCCAGCTCACTGCCTCGACAGGGGGCCTATAATTCACCCCTCCACTTT. Protein sequence: CASSLPRQGAYNSPLHF.

The rearrangement joins TRBV29-1 to TRBJ1-2, with D possibly TRBD1 on 5 matching bases. Germline V CDR1 and CDR2: SQVTM, ANQGSEA. With 1 base removed from V and 8 bases from J, the gap between germline ends came to 17 bases. The CDR3 is made up of 14 amino acids. The CDR3 spells CSVEVGGTVRGYTF. In DNA form, the CDR3 reads TGCAGCGTTGAAGTTGGGGGAACGGTGCGGGGCTACACCTTC.

The chain joins TRBV6-8 to TRBJ1-1; D ambiguous. The ends were cut back, 2 bases at V and 2 bases at J, with 9 bases in the middle. From germline, CDR1 is MNHGY and CDR2 SAAAGT. This CDR3 is 14 amino acids long. This CDR3 reads CASSYGGLNTEAFF. CDR3 coding DNA: TGTGCCAGCAGTTACGGCGGATTAAACACTGAAGCTTTCTTT.

The J gene is TRBJ1-2, the V gene TRBV15; TRBD1 aligns across 7 bases. The germline V gene has CDR1 LNHNV and CDR2 YYDKDF (reference sequence). This CDR3 region has 16 residues. The V and J ends lost 0 bases and 2 bases, in that order; junction bases with no gene match: 6. The CDR3 loop reads CATSRDGRGRNYGYTF. CDR3 nucleotides: TGTGCCACCAGCAGAGATGGGAGGGGGCGCAACTATGGCTACACCTTC.

The J gene is TRBJ2-7, the V gene TRBV9; D gene unclear. Germline loops: CDR1 SGDLS, CDR2 YYNGEE. The CDR3 consists of 12 residues. V was shortened by 4 bases and J by 3 bases, with 8 bases between the two germline ends. The DNA of the CDR3 is TGTGCCAGCAGCTTCCTCATCTACGAGCAGTACTTC. Encoded protein: CASSFLIYEQYF.

V gene TRBV11-3 combines with J gene TRBJ1-1, with TRBD1 matching 7 bases. CDR3 size: 14 residues. The germline V gene has CDR1 SGHNT and CDR2 YENEEA. Losses at the gene ends were 5 bases for V and 5 bases for J; bases not matched to a gene: 8. The CDR3 bases are TGTGCCAGCAGCGCTGGACAGGTCAGGACTGAAGCTTTCTTT. Translation gives CASSAGQVRTEAFF.

By share, this clone ranks as medium-sized. V is TRBV11-3 and J is TRBJ1-1, with D unclear. Germline CDR1 reads SGHNT; CDR2 reads YENEEA. Trimming took 5 bases from V and 6 from J, leaving 16 bases between them. CDR3 length: 14 amino acids. CDR3 residues: CASSVSSGGAEAFF. The DNA for the CDR3 is TGTGCCAGCAGCGTATCCTCGGGCGGGGCTGAAGCTTTCTTT.

This chain links TRBV11-3 with TRBJ2-7; TRBD2 agrees at 8 bases. The germline CDR1 and CDR2 sequences are SGHNT and YENEEA. The junction had 1 base not matched to a gene; V was cut back by 0 bases and J by 0 bases. The CDR3 consists of 15 residues. The CDR3 region has the DNA TGTGCCAGCAGCTTAGATGGGACTAGCTCCTACGAGCAGTACTTC. Amino acid sequence: CASSLDGTSSYEQYF.